This is a list of T cell receptor beta chains from one sample in a study of cytomegalovirus exposure and HLA in healthy donors. The data were produced by immunoSEQ multiplex PCR, yet TCRdb's version contains in-frame clones alone and is incomplete. The sample yields 180,000 or so clones, roughly nine tenths seen once. Specimen: PBMCs. The source is a man aged 25 to 40 in good health and CMV-seropositive. The CDR3 runs from the conserved cysteine through the conserved F or W. Fields, in order: J gene, clone size, CDR3 length, V gene, D gene, CDR3 DNA, CDR3 protein. A D gene is named only where the DNA matches it firmly. Size values are once, few and many counts, or a class for expanded clones, and some rows have none.

J: TRBJ2-7
size: -
length: 16
V: TRBV4-1
D: TRBD1
DNA: TGCGCCAGCAGCCAGGCCGGGACAGAAAAGCGGCGCGAGCAGTACTTC
CDR3: CASSQAGTEKRREQYF

J: TRBJ2-1
size: -
length: 14
V: TRBV4-1
D: -
DNA: TGCGCCAGCAGCCCCCAGACTAGTCCCAATGAGCAGTTCTTC
CDR3: CASSPQTSPNEQFF

J: TRBJ2-3
size: -
length: 19
V: TRBV7-9
D: TRBD2
DNA: TGTGCCAGCAGCTCAATCGGACTAGCGGGGGCGATAACAGGAGATACGCAGTATTTT
CDR3: CASSSIGLAGAITGDTQYF

J: TRBJ2-1
size: -
length: 16
V: TRBV5-6
D: TRBD2
DNA: TGTGCCAGCAGCTTCGCAACTAGCGGAGGGCCCAATGAGCAGTTCTTC
CDR3: CASSFATSGGPNEQFF

J: TRBJ2-5
size: -
length: 13
V: TRBV11-2
D: TRBD1
DNA: TGTGCCAGCAGCCGCAGGGGGCAAGAGACCCAGTACTTC
CDR3: CASSRRGQETQYF

J: TRBJ1-2
size: -
length: 15
V: TRBV27
D: TRBD1
DNA: TGTGCCAGCAGTTTATCGGGGACAGGACTTGGAGGCTACACCTTC
CDR3: CASSLSGTGLGGYTF

J: TRBJ2-2
size: -
length: 17
V: TRBV9
D: -
DNA: TGTGCCAGCAGCGTATTGGGGTTAGCGACGAACACCGGGGAGCTGTTTTTT
CDR3: CASSVLGLATNTGELFF

J: TRBJ2-1
size: -
length: 12
V: TRBV4-2
D: -
DNA: TGTGCCAGCAGCCACGGATACAATGAGCAGTTCTTC
CDR3: CASSHGYNEQFF

J: TRBJ2-1
size: -
length: 12
V: TRBV2
D: TRBD1
DNA: TGTGCCAGCAGGCGGACAGGGAGTGAGCAGTTCTTC
CDR3: CASRRTGSEQFF

J: TRBJ2-1
size: few
length: 12
V: TRBV6-1
D: -
DNA: TGTGCCAGCAGGGCCCCAGGGGATGAGCAGTTCTTC
CDR3: CASRAPGDEQFF

J: TRBJ2-1
size: once
length: 15
V: TRBV11-2
D: -
DNA: TGTGCCAGCAGCTACGAGGATGCACCTTACAATGAGCAGTTCTTC
CDR3: CASSYEDAPYNEQFF

J: TRBJ1-4
size: -
length: 16
V: TRBV9
D: -
DNA: TGTGCCAGCAGCCCCCGAGGGGACACATCTAGGGAAAAACTGTTTTTT
CDR3: CASSPRGDTSREKLFF

J: TRBJ2-7
size: -
length: 13
V: TRBV11-3
D: -
DNA: TGTGCCAGCAGCTTAGGTAACACCTACGAGCAGTACTTC
CDR3: CASSLGNTYEQYF

J: TRBJ2-7
size: -
length: 15
V: TRBV25-1
D: TRBD1
DNA: TGTGCCAGCACTGGCCGGGACAGGGGGCAGTACGAGCAGTACTTC
CDR3: CASTGRDRGQYEQYF

J: TRBJ2-7
size: once
length: 13
V: TRBV5-6
D: -
DNA: TGTGTCAGCAGCCCCGGGACTTACTACGAGCAGTACTTC
CDR3: CVSSPGTYYEQYF

J: TRBJ1-6
size: -
length: 16
V: TRBV5-1
D: -
DNA: TGCGCCAGCAGCTTGAGCTCCCAGGGGTATAATTCACCCCTCCACTTT
CDR3: CASSLSSQGYNSPLHF

J: TRBJ2-7
size: -
length: 13
V: TRBV6-5
D: -
DNA: TGTGCCACTGCTAGGGACCGGATTTCCGAGCAGTACTTC
CDR3: CATARDRISEQYF

J: TRBJ2-1
size: -
length: 12
V: TRBV5-6
D: -
DNA: TGTGCCAGCAGCGTAATGGACAATGAGCAGTTCTTC
CDR3: CASSVMDNEQFF

J: TRBJ2-3
size: -
length: 16
V: TRBV12-2
D: -
DNA: TGTGCAAGTCGCTTAGTGAACCGGGACCCGGGAGATACGCAGTATTTT
CDR3: CASRLVNRDPGDTQYF

J: TRBJ2-3
size: -
length: 17
V: TRBV27
D: TRBD2
DNA: TGTGCCAGCAGTTCCCCCCAGCTAGCGGGGACCACAGATACGCAGTATTTT
CDR3: CASSSPQLAGTTDTQYF

J: TRBJ2-3
size: -
length: 11
V: TRBV20-1
D: -
DNA: TGCAGTGCCCCCCTCGGGCGGAAACAGTATTTT
CDR3: CSAPLGRKQYF

J: TRBJ2-1
size: -
length: 16
V: TRBV7-6
D: TRBD2
DNA: TGTGCCAGCAGCTCAATCGGGACTAGCGGTAACAATGAGCAGTTCTTC
CDR3: CASSSIGTSGNNEQFF

J: TRBJ1-1
size: -
length: 15
V: TRBV28
D: -
DNA: TGTGCCAGCAGTTACGTCGAGGGGATGAACACTGAAGCTTTCTTT
CDR3: CASSYVEGMNTEAFF

J: TRBJ2-1
size: -
length: 16
V: TRBV6-5
D: -
DNA: TGTGCCAGCAGTTCCCGACGGGGTGGCTCCTACAATGAGCAGTTCTTC
CDR3: CASSSRRGGSYNEQFF

J: TRBJ2-1
size: -
length: 15
V: TRBV4-3
D: -
DNA: TGCGCCAGCAGCCTGAGCAGGGGGGCCTACAATGAGCAGTTCTTC
CDR3: CASSLSRGAYNEQFF

J: TRBJ1-1
size: few
length: 15
V: TRBV6-5
D: -
DNA: TGTGCCAGCAGTTACTCGAGCACAGCGAACACTGAAGCTTTCTTT
CDR3: CASSYSSTANTEAFF

J: TRBJ1-1
size: -
length: 15
V: TRBV9
D: -
DNA: TGTGCCAGCAGCGTAGTGACAGGCACGGACACTGAAGCTTTCTTT
CDR3: CASSVVTGTDTEAFF

J: TRBJ2-5
size: -
length: 18
V: TRBV6-4
D: TRBD2
DNA: TGTGCCAGCGGGGGGGGACTAGCCGAGCAAACGGGTAGAGAGACCCAGTACTTC
CDR3: CASGGGLAEQTGRETQYF

J: TRBJ2-2
size: -
length: 15
V: TRBV6-5
D: -
DNA: TGTGCCAGCAGGCTCCGGGATTCCTTCCGGGGGGAGCTGTTTTTT
CDR3: CASRLRDSFRGELFF

J: TRBJ2-3
size: -
length: 15
V: TRBV28
D: TRBD2
DNA: TGTGCCAGCAGCCCTAGCGGGACCATCACAGATACGCAGTATTTT
CDR3: CASSPSGTITDTQYF

J: TRBJ1-5
size: -
length: 15
V: TRBV2
D: TRBD1
DNA: TGTGCCAGCAGTATTCGGACAGGGGACAATCAGCCCCAGCATTTT
CDR3: CASSIRTGDNQPQHF

J: TRBJ1-3
size: -
length: 12
V: TRBV7-8
D: -
DNA: TGTGCCAGCAGCTCCCCTGGAAACACCATATATTTT
CDR3: CASSSPGNTIYF

J: TRBJ2-1
size: -
length: 16
V: TRBV11-3
D: -
DNA: TGTGCCAGCAGCTTAGGAACGGAACCAGATTACAATGAGCAGTTCTTC
CDR3: CASSLGTEPDYNEQFF

J: TRBJ1-6
size: -
length: 14
V: TRBV12-5
D: -
DNA: TGTGCTAGTGGTTTGGAACAGCCTAATTCACCCCTCCACTTT
CDR3: CASGLEQPNSPLHF

J: TRBJ1-2
size: -
length: 15
V: TRBV5-1
D: TRBD1
DNA: TGCGCCAGCAGCTCCACAGGGGACCCTAACTATGGCTACACCTTC
CDR3: CASSSTGDPNYGYTF

J: TRBJ2-7
size: -
length: 15
V: TRBV2
D: -
DNA: TGTGCCAGCAGTGACGACAGTACCTCCTTCTACGAGCAGTACTTC
CDR3: CASSDDSTSFYEQYF

J: TRBJ2-4
size: -
length: 15
V: TRBV6-1
D: -
DNA: TGTGCCAGCAGTGAAGCAGGGGTTAGTGGAAACATTCAGTACTTC
CDR3: CASSEAGVSGNIQYF

J: TRBJ2-4
size: -
length: 13
V: TRBV28
D: TRBD2
DNA: TGTGCCAGCAGTCGGGGGGAGGGAAACATTCAGTACTTC
CDR3: CASSRGEGNIQYF

J: TRBJ2-2
size: -
length: 14
V: TRBV6-1
D: -
DNA: TGTGCCAGCAGTCCAGGTTATAGTTCCGGGGAGCTGTTTTTT
CDR3: CASSPGYSSGELFF

J: TRBJ2-7
size: once
length: 12
V: TRBV2
D: -
DNA: TGTGCCAGCAGAGAGACAGTCCGTACGCAGTACTTC
CDR3: CASRETVRTQYF

J: TRBJ2-3
size: -
length: 13
V: TRBV5-6
D: -
DNA: TGTGCCAGCAGCCGCAGTAGCACAGATACGCAGTATTTT
CDR3: CASSRSSTDTQYF

J: TRBJ1-2
size: -
length: 14
V: TRBV4-1
D: -
DNA: TGCGCCAGCAGCCAAGGGGCAGAAAACTATGGCTACACCTTC
CDR3: CASSQGAENYGYTF

J: TRBJ2-1
size: -
length: 12
V: TRBV6-5
D: TRBD2
DNA: TGTGCCAGCAGTTCGGGGGGAGGTGAGCAGTTCTTC
CDR3: CASSSGGGEQFF

J: TRBJ2-7
size: -
length: 13
V: TRBV5-6
D: -
DNA: TGTGCCAGCAGCTTGGGGGGCAGGGACGAGCAGTACTTC
CDR3: CASSLGGRDEQYF

J: TRBJ1-5
size: -
length: 13
V: TRBV7-9
D: -
DNA: TGTGCCAGCAGCTTAGGACGCGTGCAGCCCCAGCATTTT
CDR3: CASSLGRVQPQHF

J: TRBJ2-7
size: -
length: 16
V: TRBV7-9
D: TRBD2
DNA: TGTGCCAGCTCGCTGATAGGACTAGGCGAGCCCTACGAGCAGTACTTC
CDR3: CASSLIGLGEPYEQYF

J: TRBJ2-5
size: -
length: 15
V: TRBV4-1
D: TRBD1
DNA: TGCGCCAGCAGCCAAGATGGGACAGTCCAAGAGACCCAGTACTTC
CDR3: CASSQDGTVQETQYF

J: TRBJ1-4
size: -
length: 14
V: TRBV28
D: -
DNA: TGTGCTATCTCGACACTTAAGAACGATGAAAAACTGTTTTTT
CDR3: CAISTLKNDEKLFF

J: TRBJ2-1
size: -
length: 11
V: TRBV7-9
D: -
DNA: TGTGCCAGCAGCCGGACAGAGGAGCAGTTCTTC
CDR3: CASSRTEEQFF

J: TRBJ2-5
size: -
length: 13
V: TRBV7-7
D: TRBD1
DNA: TGTGCTAGCAGCCGGGACAGTCTGGAGACCCAGTACTTC
CDR3: CASSRDSLETQYF

J: TRBJ2-7
size: -
length: 14
V: TRBV6-1
D: TRBD1
DNA: TGTGCCAGCAGTGAAGACAGGGGGCCTGTAGAGCAGTACTTC
CDR3: CASSEDRGPVEQYF

J: TRBJ1-2
size: -
length: 15
V: TRBV6-5
D: -
DNA: -
CDR3: CASSSSTGGNYGYTF

J: TRBJ2-7
size: -
length: 14
V: TRBV4-1
D: -
DNA: TGCGCCAGCAGTTTATCCGGGGTCTCCTACGAGCAGTACTTC
CDR3: CASSLSGVSYEQYF